Included here is one T cell receptor (beta chain) sequence, with context. Random hexamers served to reverse transcribe roughly 0.45 to 1 ug RNA. An immunoSEQ multiplex PCR amplified TCR beta CDR3 over 54 Vbeta and 13 Jbeta. TCRdb recomputed calls from the immunoSEQ multiplex PCR reads with MiXCR, one row per CDR3 protein. The sample lists more than 150,000 distinct CDR3 sequences, roughly 96% occurring once. Germline CDR1 SGHAT, CDR2 FQNNGV. CDR3 size: 16 residues. The J segment lost 9 bases and the V segment lost 4 bases, leaving 14 bases of the junction unmatched. This sample stems from a study of CD8 T cells in Susac syndrome. About the study: Treatment status at blood draw for the Susac syndrome patients was therapy-naive, corticosteroids, or intravenous immunoglobulin alone.

V and J are TRBV11-2 and TRBJ2-5; 10 bases match TRBD2. The sequence was obtained from a human donor with Susac syndrome. Sequenced input: CD4+ T cells from PBMCs. CDR3 region: CASSSRVAGGEGAQYF. For the CDR3, the DNA is TGTGCCAGCAGCTCACGCGTAGCGGGGGGTGAAGGGGCCCAGTACTTC.